A selection of T cell receptor beta chains follows, all from one sample in a study of cytomegalovirus exposure and HLA in healthy donors. Sequencing used immunoSEQ multiplex PCR; TCRdb keeps in-frame clones, though not all of them. The table shows fewer than 200,000 clones, with approximately 75% occurring only once. The sequenced sample consisted of PBMCs. These receptors all stem from a girl aged 10 to 17 in good health and CMV-seronegative. Each CDR3 is given with its conserved first and last residue. Each record gives: CDR3 DNA, CDR3 protein, CDR3 length, D gene, clone size, J gene, V gene. The D gene is left open where the match is weak. Some rows mark clone size as missing; the rest say once, few, many or name a class of expanded clone.

TGCGCCAGCAGCTTGGGAGACAGGGGAGCGGGGAACACTGAAGCTTTCTTT | CASSLGDRGAGNTEAFF | 17 | TRBD1 | . | TRBJ1-1 | TRBV5-1
TGCGCCAGCAGCTTAGCCGGGCCTCTAGCTAGCACCGGGGAGCTGTTTTTT | CASSLAGPLASTGELFF | 17 | . | few | TRBJ2-2 | TRBV5-1
TGTGCCACAGGGACACCCAGCAAGGGATACGAGCAGTACTTC | CATGTPSKGYEQYF | 14 | . | . | TRBJ2-7 | TRBV19
TGTGCCAGCAGTGAACGGTCTCGTTACAATGAGCAGTTCTTC | CASSERSRYNEQFF | 14 | . | . | TRBJ2-1 | TRBV6-1
TGTGCCACCTCCCGGGACAGGGGGCTTACTGAAGCTTTCTTT | CATSRDRGLTEAFF | 14 | TRBD1 | . | TRBJ1-1 | TRBV6-1
TGCAGCGTTGACGGGACTAGCGGGGGGATAGATACGCAGTATTTT | CSVDGTSGGIDTQYF | 15 | TRBD2 | once | TRBJ2-3 | TRBV29-1
TGCGCCAGCAGCTTGGCCGAGACAGGGTGGTTCAATGAGCAGTTCTTC | CASSLAETGWFNEQFF | 16 | TRBD1 | . | TRBJ2-1 | TRBV5-1
TGTGCCAGCAGTGACAGGGGGCATGGAGAGACCCAGTACTTC | CASSDRGHGETQYF | 14 | TRBD1 | . | TRBJ2-5 | TRBV6-1
TGTGCCAGTAGAAGAGGGGGGGCTGAAAAACTGTTTTTT | CASRRGGAEKLFF | 13 | . | . | TRBJ1-4 | TRBV19
TGTGCCAGCAGCCCCCGGGACAACTCCTACGAGCAGTACTTC | CASSPRDNSYEQYF | 14 | . | . | TRBJ2-7 | TRBV11-3
TGTGCCAGCAGCTTAGAGGGACAGGGGACCGGGGAGCTGTTTTTT | CASSLEGQGTGELFF | 15 | TRBD1 | . | TRBJ2-2 | TRBV7-3
TGTGCCAGCAGCTTACCTCGTCGGCTAGCCCGGTTCTTC | CASSLPRRLARFF | 13 | . | once | TRBJ2-1 | TRBV7-3
TGCGCCAGCAGCTCAGCTTCCTATGCCGGGACAGCTTCCTACGAGCAGTACTTC | CASSSASYAGTASYEQYF | 18 | TRBD1 | . | TRBJ2-7 | TRBV5-1
TGCAGTGCTAGAATTGACAGGGAAGCTTTCTTT | CSARIDREAFF | 11 | . | . | TRBJ1-1 | TRBV20-1
TGCAGCGTAACCGGGACAATAACCTACGAGCAGTACTTC | CSVTGTITYEQYF | 13 | . | once | TRBJ2-7 | TRBV29-1
TGTGCCAGCAGCGGAGACAGGGGCCCCGAGAACACTGAAGCTTTCTTT | CASSGDRGPENTEAFF | 16 | TRBD1 | . | TRBJ1-1 | TRBV9
TGTGCCAGCAGTGAAGCTTATCTCCGGGGGGTGAACACTGAAGCTTTCTTT | CASSEAYLRGVNTEAFF | 17 | . | . | TRBJ1-1 | TRBV6-1